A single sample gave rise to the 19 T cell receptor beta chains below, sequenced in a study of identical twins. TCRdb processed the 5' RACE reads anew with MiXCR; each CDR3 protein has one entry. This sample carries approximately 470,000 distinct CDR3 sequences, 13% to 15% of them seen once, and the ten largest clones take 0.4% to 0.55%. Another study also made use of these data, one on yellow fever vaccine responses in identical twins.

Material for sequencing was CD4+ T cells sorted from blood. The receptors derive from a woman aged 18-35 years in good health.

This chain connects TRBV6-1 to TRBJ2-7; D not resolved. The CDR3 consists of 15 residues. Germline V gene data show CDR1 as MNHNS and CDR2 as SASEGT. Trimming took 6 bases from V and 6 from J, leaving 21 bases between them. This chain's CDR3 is CASSQLAPPLGEQYF. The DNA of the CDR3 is TGTGCCAGCAGCCAGCTGGCACCCCCTCTAGGCGAGCAGTACTTC.

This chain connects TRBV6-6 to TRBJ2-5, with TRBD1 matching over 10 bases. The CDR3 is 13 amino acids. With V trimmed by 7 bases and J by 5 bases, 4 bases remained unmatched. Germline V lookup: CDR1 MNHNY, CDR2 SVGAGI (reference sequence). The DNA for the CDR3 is TGTGCCAGCAATGACAGGGGGCTGGAGACCCAGTACTTC. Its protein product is CASNDRGLETQYF.

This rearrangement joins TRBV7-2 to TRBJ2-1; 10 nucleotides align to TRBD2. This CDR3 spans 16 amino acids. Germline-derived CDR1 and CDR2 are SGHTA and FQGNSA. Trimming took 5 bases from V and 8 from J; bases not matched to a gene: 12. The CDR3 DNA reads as TGTGCCAGCAGCCCTGAACTAGCGGGGCTTGGGGATGAGCAGTTCTTC. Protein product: CASSPELAGLGDEQFF.

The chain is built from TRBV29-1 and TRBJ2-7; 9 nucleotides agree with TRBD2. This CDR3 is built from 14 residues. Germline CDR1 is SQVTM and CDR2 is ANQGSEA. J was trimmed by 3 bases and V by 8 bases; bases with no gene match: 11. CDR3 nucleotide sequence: TGCAGCTTCCGGACTAGCGAGACAGTCTACGAGCAGTACTTC. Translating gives CSFRTSETVYEQYF.

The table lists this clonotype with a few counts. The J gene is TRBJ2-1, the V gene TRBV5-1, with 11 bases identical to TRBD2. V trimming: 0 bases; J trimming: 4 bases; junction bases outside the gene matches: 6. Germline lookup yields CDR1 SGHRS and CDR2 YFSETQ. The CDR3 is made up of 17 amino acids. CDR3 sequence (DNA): TGCGCCAGCAGCTTGGAGGCACTAGCGGGGGATTACAATGAGCAGTTCTTC. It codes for CASSLEALAGDYNEQFF.

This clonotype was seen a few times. The CDR3, as DNA: TGCAGTGCTCCAGGACATAACACCGGGGAGCTGTTTTTT. It translates to CSAPGHNTGELFF. The chain carries TRBV20-1 and TRBJ2-2; TRBD1 is a possible D gene (5 bases). Germline CDR1 DFQATT, CDR2 SNEGSKA (reference sequence). V lost 5 bases, J lost 2 bases, and 9 bases lay in between. The CDR3 has 13 amino acids.

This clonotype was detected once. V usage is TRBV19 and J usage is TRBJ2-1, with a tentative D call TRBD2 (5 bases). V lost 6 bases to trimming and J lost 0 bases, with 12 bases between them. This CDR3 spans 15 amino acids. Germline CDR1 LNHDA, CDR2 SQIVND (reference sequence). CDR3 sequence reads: CASSLDSFSYNEQFF. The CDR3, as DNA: TGTGCCAGTAGCCTGGACTCCTTCTCCTACAATGAGCAGTTCTTC.

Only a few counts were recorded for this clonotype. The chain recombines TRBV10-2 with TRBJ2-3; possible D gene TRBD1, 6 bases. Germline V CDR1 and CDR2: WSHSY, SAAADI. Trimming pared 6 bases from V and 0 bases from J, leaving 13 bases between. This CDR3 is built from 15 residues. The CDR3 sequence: CASRVQGVSTDTQYF. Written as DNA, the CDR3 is TGCGCCAGCAGGGTACAGGGTGTTAGCACAGATACGCAGTATTTT.

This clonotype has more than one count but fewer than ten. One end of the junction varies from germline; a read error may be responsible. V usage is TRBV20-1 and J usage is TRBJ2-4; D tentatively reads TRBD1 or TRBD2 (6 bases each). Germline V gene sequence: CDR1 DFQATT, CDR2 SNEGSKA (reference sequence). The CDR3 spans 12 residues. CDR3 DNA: TGCAGTGCCCCGGGGCGGGACAATTTGGGTATCTTC. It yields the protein CSAPGRDNLGIF.

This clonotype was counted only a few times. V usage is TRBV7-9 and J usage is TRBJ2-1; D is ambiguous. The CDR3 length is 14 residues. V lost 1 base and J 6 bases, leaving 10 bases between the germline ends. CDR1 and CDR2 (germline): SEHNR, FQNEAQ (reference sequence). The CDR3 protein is CASSLGRTLNEQFF. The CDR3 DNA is TGTGCCAGCAGCTTAGGACGGACGCTCAATGAGCAGTTCTTC.

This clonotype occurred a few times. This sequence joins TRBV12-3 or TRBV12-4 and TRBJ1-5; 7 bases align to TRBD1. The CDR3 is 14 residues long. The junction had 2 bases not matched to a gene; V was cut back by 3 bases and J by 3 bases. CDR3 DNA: TGTGCCAGCAGTTTTGACAGGGTCAATCAGCCCCAGCATTTT. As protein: CASSFDRVNQPQHF.

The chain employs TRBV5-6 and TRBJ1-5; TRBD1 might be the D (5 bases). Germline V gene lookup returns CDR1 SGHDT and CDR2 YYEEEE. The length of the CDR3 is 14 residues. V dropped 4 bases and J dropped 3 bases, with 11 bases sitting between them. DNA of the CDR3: TGTGCCAGCAGCCGAGGGGAACTCAATCAGCCCCAGCATTTT. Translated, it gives CASSRGELNQPQHF.

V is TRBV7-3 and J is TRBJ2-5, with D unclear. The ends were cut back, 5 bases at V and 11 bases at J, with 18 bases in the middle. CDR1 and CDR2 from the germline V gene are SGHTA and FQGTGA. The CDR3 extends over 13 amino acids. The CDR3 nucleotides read TGTGCCAGCAGCCCCGGTCACAGTCAAGAGCAGTACTTC. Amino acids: CASSPGHSQEQYF.

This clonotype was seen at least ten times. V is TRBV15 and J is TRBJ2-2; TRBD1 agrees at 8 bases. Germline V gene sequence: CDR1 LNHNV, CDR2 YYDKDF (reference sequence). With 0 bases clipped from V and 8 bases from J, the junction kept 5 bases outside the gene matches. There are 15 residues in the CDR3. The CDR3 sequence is CATSRDRTGLGELFF. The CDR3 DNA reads TGTGCCACCAGCAGAGATCGGACAGGGTTGGGGGAGCTGTTTTTT.

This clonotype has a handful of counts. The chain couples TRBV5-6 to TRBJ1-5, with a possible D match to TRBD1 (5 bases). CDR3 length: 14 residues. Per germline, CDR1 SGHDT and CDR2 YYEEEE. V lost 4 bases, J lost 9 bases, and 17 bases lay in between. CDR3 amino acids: CASSIGAGPWPQHF. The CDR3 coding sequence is TGTGCCAGCAGCATTGGGGCGGGTCCTTGGCCCCAGCATTTT. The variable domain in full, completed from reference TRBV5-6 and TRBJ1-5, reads DAGVTQSPTHLIKTRGQQVTLRCSPKSGHDTVSWYQQALGQGPQFIFQYYEEEERQRGNFPDRFSGHQFPNYSSELNVNALLLGDSALYLCASSIGAGPWPQHFGDGTRLSIL.

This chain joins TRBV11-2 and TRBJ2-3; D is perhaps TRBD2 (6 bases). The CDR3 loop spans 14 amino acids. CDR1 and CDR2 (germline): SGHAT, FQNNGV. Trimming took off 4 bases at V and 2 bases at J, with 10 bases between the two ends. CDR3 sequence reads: CASSSGDFTDTQYF. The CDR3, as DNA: TGTGCCAGCAGCTCGGGAGACTTCACAGATACGCAGTATTTT.

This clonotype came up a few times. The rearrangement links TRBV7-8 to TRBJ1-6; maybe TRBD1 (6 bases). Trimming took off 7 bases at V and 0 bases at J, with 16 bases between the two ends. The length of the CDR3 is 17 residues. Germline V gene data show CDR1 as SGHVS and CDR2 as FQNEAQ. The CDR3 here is CASTNRDNFSYNSPLHF. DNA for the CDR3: TGTGCCAGCACCAACCGGGACAACTTCTCCTATAATTCACCCCTCCACTTT. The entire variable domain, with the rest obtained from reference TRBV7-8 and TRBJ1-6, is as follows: GAGVSQSPRYKVAKRGQDVALRCDPISGHVSLFWYQQALGQGPEFLTYFQNEAQLDKSGLPSDRFFAERPEGSVSTLKIQRTQQEDSAVYLCASTNRDNFSYNSPLHFGNGTRLTVT.

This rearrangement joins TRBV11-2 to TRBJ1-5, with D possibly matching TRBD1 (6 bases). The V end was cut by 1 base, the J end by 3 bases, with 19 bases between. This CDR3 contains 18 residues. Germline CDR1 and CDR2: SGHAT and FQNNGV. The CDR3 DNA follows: TGTGCCAGCAGCTTAGTTGGGGGCCCGGTCCTGAACAATCAGCCCCAGCATTTT. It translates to CASSLVGGPVLNNQPQHF. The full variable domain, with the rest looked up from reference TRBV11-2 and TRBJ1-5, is EAGVAQSPRYKIIEKRQSVAFWCNPISGHATLYWYQQILGQGPKLLIQFQNNGVVDDSQLPKDRFSAERLKGVDSTLKIQPAKLEDSAVYLCASSLVGGPVLNNQPQHFGDGTRLSIL.

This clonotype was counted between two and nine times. The CDR3 DNA is TGTGCCAGCAGCCAAGATGGAAGGACGGGGCACGGGGAGCTGTTTTTT. It translates to CASSQDGRTGHGELFF. The chain couples TRBV3-1 to TRBJ2-2; D might be TRBD1 or TRBD2, each matching 5 bases. Per germline, CDR1 LGHDT and CDR2 YNNKEL (reference sequence). V lost 0 bases, J lost 7 bases, and 15 bases lay in between. CDR3 size: 16 residues.